A selection of T cell receptor beta chains follows, all from one sample in a study of beta chain features in type 1 diabetes. The data were produced by immunoSEQ multiplex PCR, yet TCRdb's version contains in-frame clones alone and is incomplete. The data hold 900,000 or so clones, with roughly a sixth observed a single time. The sample was naive CD4+ T cells from blood. Source of these receptors: a woman aged 18-35 years in good health. Each CDR3 is given with its conserved first and last residue. Each record gives: clone size, J gene, V gene, D gene, CDR3 protein, CDR3 DNA. The D gene is left open where the match is weak. Some rows have no size entry. The others give once, few or many, or a class for an expanded clone.

-	TRBJ2-2	TRBV15	TRBD2	CATSSLAGDTGELFF	TGTGCCACCAGCAGTTTAGCGGGAGACACCGGGGAGCTGTTTTTT
few	TRBJ2-1	TRBV5-1	TRBD2	CASSRAGGPSEQFF	TGCGCCAGCAGCAGGGCGGGAGGGCCTTCTGAGCAGTTCTTC
-	TRBJ2-1	TRBV7-9	-	CASSSGLTRYNEQFF	TGTGCCAGCAGCTCAGGACTGACCCGATACAATGAGCAGTTCTTC
few	TRBJ1-5	TRBV28	-	CASMGNQPQHF	TGTGCCAGCATGGGCAATCAGCCCCAGCATTTT
-	TRBJ2-1	TRBV9	TRBD1	CASSHAGTGGRGEQFF	TGTGCCAGCAGCCATGCCGGGACAGGGGGCCGGGGTGAGCAGTTCTTC
few	TRBJ1-5	TRBV6-1	-	CASSAGVISNQPQHF	TGTGCCAGCAGTGCAGGGGTGATCAGCAATCAGCCCCAGCATTTT
-	TRBJ2-6	TRBV19	-	CASSISGSGANVLTF	TGTGCCAGTAGTATTTCAGGCTCTGGGGCCAACGTCCTGACTTTC
-	TRBJ2-7	TRBV28	-	CATMDLYEQYF	TGTGCCACCATGGACCTTTACGAGCAGTACTTC
-	TRBJ2-5	TRBV18	-	CASFITVQETQYF	TGTGCCAGTTTCATCACGGTCCAAGAGACCCAGTACTTC
few	TRBJ2-2	TRBV27	-	CATTGQGNGELFF	TGTGCCACCACGGGGCAGGGGAACGGGGAGCTGTTTTTT
few	TRBJ1-1	TRBV18	-	CASSPRDWAGLNTEAFF	TGTGCCAGCTCACCACGGGATTGGGCAGGGCTGAACACTGAAGCTTTCTTT
few	TRBJ2-1	TRBV19	TRBD1	CASSIRTGWQRNEQFF	TGTGCCAGTAGTATAAGGACAGGGTGGCAGAGAAATGAGCAGTTCTTC
few	TRBJ2-7	TRBV6-1	-	CASKYRSYEQYF	TGTGCCAGCAAGTACCGATCCTACGAGCAGTACTTC
once	TRBJ1-6	TRBV27	-	CASSGTYISPLHF	TGTGCCAGCTCCGGGACATACATATCACCCCTCCACTTT
few	TRBJ2-2	TRBV11-3	-	CASSRVRTGELFF	TGTGCCAGCAGCCGAGTCAGGACCGGGGAGCTGTTTTTT
few	TRBJ2-1	TRBV7-8	-	CASSLRRKDNEQFF	TGTGCCAGCAGCTTACGGCGGAAAGACAATGAGCAGTTCTTC
-	TRBJ2-1	TRBV5-1	TRBD2	CASSHGTSGIYEQFF	TGCGCCAGCAGCCACGGGACTAGCGGGATCTATGAGCAGTTCTTC
few	TRBJ2-7	TRBV2	TRBD2	CASKTGTRGLYEQYF	TGTGCCAGCAAGACCGGGACTAGGGGCCTCTACGAGCAGTACTTC
few	TRBJ2-7	TRBV2	-	CARDRADYEQYF	TGTGCCAGAGACCGGGCAGACTACGAGCAGTACTTC
-	TRBJ1-1	TRBV20-1	-	CSARRAGNSFF	TGCAGTGCTAGACGGGCTGGGAATAGTTTCTTT
few	TRBJ1-4	TRBV28	-	CASSEGGDEKLFF	TGTGCCAGCAGTGAGGGAGGCGATGAAAAACTGTTTTTT
-	TRBJ2-7	TRBV28	-	CASSSGSARPYEQYF	TGTGCCAGCAGTTCGGGGTCCGCCCGTCCCTACGAGCAGTACTTC
-	TRBJ1-1	TRBV6-5	-	CASSYSSGLGTEAFF	TGTGCCAGCAGTTACTCGAGCGGGTTGGGCACTGAAGCTTTCTTT
few	TRBJ2-3	TRBV5-1	TRBD2	CASSLAGEGYTQYF	TGCGCCAGCAGCTTAGCGGGAGAGGGGTATACGCAGTATTTT
few	TRBJ2-1	TRBV2	-	CASSEESSSYNEQFF	TGTGCCAGCAGTGAGGAATCCAGCTCCTACAATGAGCAGTTCTTC
few	TRBJ2-1	TRBV29-1	TRBD1	CSASTGRRNEQFF	TGCAGCGCTTCGACAGGGCGGAGAAATGAGCAGTTCTTC
-	TRBJ1-1	TRBV10-3	-	CAISESRGLVNTEAFF	TGTGCCATCAGTGAGTCGAGGGGACTGGTGAACACTGAAGCTTTCTTT
once	TRBJ1-3	TRBV10-3	-	CAISEIEGGTASNSGNTIYF	TGTGCCATCAGTGAGATCGAAGGGGGGACGGCTTCTAACTCTGGAAACACCATATATTTT
-	TRBJ2-1	TRBV27	TRBD2	CASSSRIGTSGIDNEQFF	TGTGCCAGCAGTTCCAGAATCGGGACTAGCGGGATAGACAATGAGCAGTTCTTC
-	TRBJ2-1	TRBV7-9	-	CASSFRDISYNEQFF	TGTGCCAGCAGTTTCCGGGACATCTCCTACAATGAGCAGTTCTTC
few	TRBJ2-1	TRBV5-1	TRBD2	CASSLAGAGGNEQFF	TGCGCCAGCAGCTTGGCCGGAGCGGGAGGGAATGAGCAGTTCTTC
-	TRBJ2-1	TRBV7-6	-	CASSLRLGNEQFF	TGTGCCAGCAGCTTACGACTGGGCAATGAGCAGTTCTTC
few	TRBJ2-7	TRBV18	TRBD1	CASSASRGPFEQYF	TGTGCCAGCTCAGCATCCAGGGGGCCATTCGAGCAGTACTTC
-	TRBJ1-4	TRBV7-8	-	CASSLFPGVFEKLFF	TGTGCCAGCAGCTTATTTCCAGGGGTTTTTGAAAAACTGTTTTTT
-	TRBJ2-7	TRBV28	TRBD1	CASSFPGQESYEQYF	TGTGCCAGCAGTTTCCCGGGACAGGAATCCTACGAGCAGTACTTC
few	TRBJ2-3	TRBV7-2	TRBD1	CASRTGGLYTQYF	TGTGCCAGCCGGACAGGGGGGCTCTATACGCAGTATTTT
few	TRBJ2-7	TRBV20-1	-	CSASRENEQYF	TGCAGTGCTAGCCGGGAGAACGAGCAGTACTTC
few	TRBJ2-3	TRBV4-3	TRBD1	CASSYGTGDGTDTQYF	TGCGCCAGCAGCTATGGCACAGGGGACGGGACAGATACGCAGTATTTT
-	TRBJ2-5	TRBV18	-	CASSPQEETQYF	TGTGCCAGCTCACCACAAGAGGAGACCCAGTACTTC
-	TRBJ2-3	TRBV10-3	-	CAISDGTSTDTQYF	TGTGCCATCAGTGATGGGACTAGCACAGATACGCAGTATTTT
few	TRBJ2-3	TRBV7-2	TRBD2	CASSLVERDTDTQYF	TGTGCCAGCAGCTTAGTGGAGCGGGACACAGATACGCAGTATTTT
few	TRBJ2-1	TRBV4-3	TRBD2	CASSQGGGTINEQFF	TGCGCCAGCAGCCAAGGGGGGGGAACTATCAATGAGCAGTTCTTC
-	TRBJ1-5	TRBV5-4	-	CASSFWGRQENQPQHF	TGTGCCAGCAGCTTCTGGGGGCGTCAGGAAAATCAGCCCCAGCATTTT
few	TRBJ1-5	TRBV4-2	TRBD1	CASSPGTGESNQPQHF	TGTGCCAGCAGCCCCGGGACAGGGGAAAGCAATCAGCCCCAGCATTTT
few	TRBJ2-5	TRBV6-5	-	CASSYSQETQYF	TGTGCCAGCAGTTACTCCCAAGAGACCCAGTACTTC
-	TRBJ2-5	TRBV6-5	-	CASSYSAGTETQYF	TGTGCCAGCAGTTATTCCGCAGGGACGGAGACCCAGTACTTC
-	TRBJ2-3	TRBV18	-	CASSPQRKTDTQYF	TGTGCCAGCTCGCCTCAGAGGAAGACAGATACGCAGTATTTT
-	TRBJ2-2	TRBV9	TRBD1	CASSVTGGTGELFF	TGTGCCAGCAGCGTAACAGGGGGCACCGGGGAGCTGTTTTTT
-	TRBJ2-6	TRBV4-2	-	CASSLGGDFFSGANVLTF	TGTGCCAGCAGCCTGGGTGGAGACTTTTTCTCTGGGGCCAACGTCCTGACTTTC
-	TRBJ1-4	TRBV4-3	-	CASSNRGSLNEKLFF	TGCGCCAGCAGCAATCGAGGGAGCCTTAATGAAAAACTGTTTTTT
-	TRBJ2-1	TRBV18	TRBD2	CASSPRTSGRNEQFF	TGTGCCAGCTCACCAAGGACTAGCGGGAGGAATGAGCAGTTCTTC
few	TRBJ2-5	TRBV5-4	-	CASSLRAGETQYF	TGCGCCAGCAGCCTTAGGGCCGGAGAGACCCAGTACTTC
few	TRBJ2-1	TRBV15	TRBD2	CATSWGGRSGSYNEQFF	TGTGCCACCAGCTGGGGCGGTCGTAGCGGGAGCTACAATGAGCAGTTCTTC
few	TRBJ1-5	TRBV4-1	TRBD1	CASSRTYQPGQGIDQPQHF	TGCGCCAGCAGCCGCACTTATCAACCGGGACAGGGGATAGATCAGCCCCAGCATTTT
few	TRBJ2-2	TRBV7-2	-	CASSRVVSGELFF	TGTGCCAGCAGCCGTGTGGTGTCCGGGGAGCTGTTTTTT